This entry lists 16 T cell receptor beta chains sequenced from one sample in a study of OX40 agonist ivuxolimab in advanced cancers. The library was generated by the immunoSEQ multiplex PCR assay. TCRdb holds this immuneACCESS table with in-frame rearrangements only. Some clones are missing; in checked studies, unresolved V genes explain under half, and the rest has no known cause. The sample contains approximately 82,000 clones, roughly 92% of them found a single time. Roughly 0.65% of the sample is held by the ten biggest clonotypes. The sample consisted of CD4+ or CD8+ T cells sorted from blood, taken in a trial of the OX40 agonist ivuxolimab. The receptors originated from an adult with an advanced solid tumor such as melanoma, head and neck, liver or kidney cancer.

This chain connects TRBV6-5 to TRBJ1-5; D might be TRBD1 (5 bases). The CDR3 is 15 amino acids. Trimming left V 2 bases short and J 3 bases short, with 11 bases between. Germline V gene data show CDR1 as MNHEY and CDR2 as SVGAGI. The CDR3 reads CASSYGQGPNQPQHF. In nucleotides, the CDR3 is TGTGCCAGCAGTTACGGACAAGGACCCAATCAGCCCCAGCATTTT.

The V and J genes are TRBV5-6 and TRBJ2-5; D remains ambiguous. The CDR3 spans 14 residues. V was pared by 1 base and J by 1 base, with 8 bases between. CDR1 and CDR2 from the germline V gene are SGHDT and YYEEEE. CDR3 amino acids: CASSLRHLQETQYF. The CDR3 DNA is TGTGCCAGCAGCTTGCGCCACCTCCAAGAGACCCAGTACTTC.

The V gene is TRBV19, the J gene TRBJ1-1; 8 nucleotides line up with TRBD1. CDR3 length: 13 amino acids. Germline loops: CDR1 LNHDA, CDR2 SQIVND (reference sequence). Unmatched junction bases numbered 3, after V lost 8 bases and J lost 1 base. The CDR3 protein is CASGQGRNTEAFF. The CDR3 region has the DNA TGTGCCAGTGGACAGGGAAGGAACACTGAAGCTTTCTTT.

The chain uses TRBV11-2 and TRBJ1-1; a possible D gene is TRBD1 (6 bases). The germline V gene has CDR1 SGHAT and CDR2 FQNNGV. The CDR3 has 14 residues. Trimming took off 4 bases at V and 1 base at J, with 10 bases between the two ends. Here the CDR3 reads CASSYTRGNTEAFF. Here the CDR3 DNA reads TGTGCCAGCAGCTATACCAGGGGGAACACTGAAGCTTTCTTT.

The chain links TRBV7-9 to TRBJ1-2; D is uncertain. The CDR3 consists of 14 residues. The V and J ends lost 3 bases and 2 bases respectively, with 10 bases between them. Germline V gene data show CDR1 as SEHNR and CDR2 as FQNEAQ (reference sequence). In nucleotides, the CDR3 is TGTGCCAGCAGCTTCAACCTACTGAACTATGGCTACACCTTC. Its protein is CASSFNLLNYGYTF.

The chain carries TRBV5-1 and TRBJ1-1, with D hard to call. The germline V and J ends were trimmed by 0 bases and 1 base, with 10 bases remaining between them. The CDR3 consists of 15 residues. CDR1 and CDR2 from the germline V gene are SGHRS and YFSETQ. CDR3 region: CASSLVGSANTEAFF. The CDR3 bases are TGCGCCAGCAGCTTGGTGGGCAGCGCGAACACTGAAGCTTTCTTT.

The chain carries TRBV30 and TRBJ1-6; D unresolved. Germline CDR1 GTSNPN, CDR2 SVGIG (reference sequence). The germline V and J ends were trimmed by 0 bases and 0 bases, with 6 bases remaining between them. The CDR3 sequence is 15 residues long. The CDR3 nucleotides read TGTGCCTGGAGTGTATCTTCCTCCTATAATTCACCCCTCCACTTT. Encoded protein: CAWSVSSSYNSPLHF.

The chain is built from TRBV4-2 and TRBJ2-7; D uncertain. V was clipped by 2 bases and J by 1 base, with 9 bases between them. The CDR3 spans 14 residues. Germline V CDR1 and CDR2: LGHNA, YNFKEQ. CDR3 sequence reads: CASSQSGTSYEQYF. The CDR3 coding sequence is TGTGCCAGCAGCCAATCCGGAACTTCCTACGAGCAGTACTTC.

The chain couples TRBV10-3 to TRBJ2-7; D may be TRBD1 (6 bases). CDR1 ENHRY and CDR2 SYGVKD come from the germline V gene. The V end lost 6 bases, the J end lost 4 bases, and 19 bases lay between the germline ends. This CDR3 is 15 amino acids long. CDR3 nucleotides: TGTGCCATCAGGGGGGACACGTCCCTGGGGTACGAGCAGTACTTC. Protein sequence: CAIRGDTSLGYEQYF.

The chain has TRBV19 and TRBJ2-5; TRBD1 agrees at 7 bases. V was pared by 3 bases and J by 5 bases, with 12 bases of the junction left unmatched. CDR3 size: 16 residues. Germline lookup yields CDR1 LNHDA and CDR2 SQIVND (reference sequence). The DNA of the CDR3 is TGTGCCAGTAGTATCCGGAAACAGGGGCTGGGGGAGACCCAGTACTTC. The encoded protein is CASSIRKQGLGETQYF.

The chain is built from TRBV7-8 and TRBJ1-2, with D possibly TRBD1 on 5 matching bases. CDR3 length: 15 amino acids. Germline V gene data show CDR1 as SGHVS and CDR2 as FQNEAQ. V lost 4 bases and J lost 2, with 14 bases in between. CDR3 sequence (DNA): TGTGCCAGCAGCTCCGAACCGTACAGGAACTATGGCTACACCTTC. Protein product: CASSSEPYRNYGYTF.

The V call is TRBV9, the J call TRBJ1-6, with a tentative D call TRBD1 (5 bases). The CDR3 extends over 15 amino acids. Germline V gives CDR1 SGDLS, CDR2 YYNGEE. Trimming cost V 7 bases and J 5 bases, with 16 bases left between them. This chain's CDR3 is CASRRSGYNNSPLHF. The CDR3 DNA sequence: TGTGCCAGCCGTAGGTCAGGGTACAATAATTCACCCCTCCACTTT.

The chain is built from TRBV6-4 and TRBJ2-3; 7 bases line up with TRBD2. The CDR3 has 15 amino acids. Germline V gene sequence: CDR1 MRHNA, CDR2 SNTAGT. CDR3 in amino acids: CAPPPRREYSDTQYF. DNA of the CDR3: TGTGCTCCTCCCCCCCGGCGGGAGTACTCAGATACGCAGTATTTT.

V is TRBV5-1 and J is TRBJ2-3, with D perhaps being TRBD1 or TRBD2 (5 bases each). V was pared by 7 bases and J by 2 bases, with 17 bases between. This CDR3 is 15 amino acids long. From germline, CDR1 is SGHRS and CDR2 YFSETQ. The CDR3 bases are TGCGCCAGCCGCCGGGACCCGGACTTCACAGATACGCAGTATTTT. Residues: CASRRDPDFTDTQYF.

V is TRBV19 and J is TRBJ2-3; D not certain. This CDR3 is built from 13 residues. Per germline, CDR1 LNHDA and CDR2 SQIVND (reference sequence). The V and J ends lost 1 base and 3 bases respectively, with 5 bases between them. The CDR3 region has the DNA TGTGCCAGTAGTATAGTAGGGACAGATACGCAGTATTTT. Its protein is CASSIVGTDTQYF.

This sequence joins TRBV10-2 and TRBJ2-3, with D possibly being TRBD1 (6 bases). Trimming shortened V by 2 bases and J by 2 bases, and 11 bases separated the two germline ends. Germline V gives CDR1 WSHSY, CDR2 SAAADI. The CDR3 is 15 residues long. The CDR3, as DNA: TGCGCCAGCAGTGAGACAGGGCCGAACACAGATACGCAGTATTTT. Translating it yields CASSETGPNTDTQYF.